These 26 T cell receptor beta chains share one sample of origin, sequenced in a study of blood T cell repertoires in COVID-19 (dated by TCRdb to the early 2020s). Library preparation used the immunoSEQ multiplex PCR assay. TCRdb took over this immuneACCESS table, retaining in-frame rearrangements with V and J assigned. Such tables are incomplete; in checked studies, under half of the missing clones stem from an unresolved V gene, and the remainder is unexplained. This sample is represented by some 300,000 clones; around 90% of them were singletons. The ten largest make up 3.5% to 4.5% of the sample. Source material: PBMCs or T cells enriched from blood (not recorded which). The receptors were sampled from a woman in her late teens or twenties with acute COVID-19.

V and J are TRBV3-1 (or the pseudogene TRBV3-2) and TRBJ1-1; D gene uncertain. Germline CDR1 and CDR2: LGHDT and YNNKEL (reference sequence). The CDR3 is 13 residues long. Trimming cost V 4 bases and J 6 bases, with 12 bases left between them. CDR3 loop: CASSPRETAEAFF. CDR3 in DNA: TGTGCCAGCAGCCCCCGGGAAACCGCTGAAGCTTTCTTT.

The rearrangement joins TRBV7-7 to TRBJ2-7; 10 nucleotides line up with TRBD1. The CDR3 consists of 13 residues. Germline V gene sequence: CDR1 SSHAT, CDR2 FNYEAQ (reference sequence). Germline trimming cut 11 bases from V and 5 bases from J; bases unmatched to any gene: 9. The CDR3 DNA sequence: TGTGCCCGTATCGGGGACAGGGGCGACGAGCAGTACTTC. Its translation: CARIGDRGDEQYF.

The rearrangement joins TRBV29-1 to TRBJ2-7, with D possibly matching TRBD2 (6 bases). The V gene lost 4 bases and the J gene lost 11 bases, with 21 bases spanning the gap. Germline-derived CDR1 and CDR2 are SQVTM and ANQGSEA. The CDR3 contains 13 residues. CDR3 in DNA: TGCAGCGTTGGGACGGGAGAATCCTTGCCAAAGTACTTC. As protein: CSVGTGESLPKYF.

The chain recombines TRBV5-5 with TRBJ1-1, with D unclear. Germline lookup yields CDR1 SGHKS and CDR2 YYEKEE (reference sequence). The CDR3 consists of 13 residues. The V and J ends lost 6 bases and 3 bases respectively, with 12 bases between them. The CDR3 sequence: CASTLYVDTEAFF. The CDR3 DNA is TGTGCCAGCACCCTCTACGTTGACACTGAAGCTTTCTTT.

This chain links TRBV9 with TRBJ1-1, with D possibly being TRBD1 (6 bases). Trimming pared 0 bases from V and 0 bases from J, leaving 18 bases between. In germline, CDR1 is SGDLS, CDR2 YYNGEE. The CDR3 is 18 amino acids. The CDR3 reads CASSVVQGPKGMNTEAFF. The CDR3 DNA follows: TGTGCCAGCAGCGTAGTACAGGGTCCCAAAGGGATGAACACTGAAGCTTTCTTT.

The chain combines TRBV2 with TRBJ1-5; TRBD1 agrees at 7 bases. Germline V gene sequence: CDR1 SNHLY, CDR2 FYNNEI. CDR3 length equals 13 residues. Trimming at V came to 6 bases and at J to 7 bases, leaving 6 bases not matched to a gene. The CDR3 DNA sequence: TGTGCCAGCAGCAAGACAGGGAGCCAGCCCCAGCATTTT. Its protein is CASSKTGSQPQHF.

The rearrangement links TRBV12-3 or TRBV12-4 to TRBJ1-1, with D tentatively TRBD1 (6 bases). V shed 7 bases and J shed 3 bases, with 9 bases lying between them. The CDR3 runs 12 residues. CDR3 sequence reads: CASTGAHTEAFF. CDR3 coding DNA: TGTGCCAGCACAGGGGCCCACACTGAAGCTTTCTTT.

The V gene is TRBV3-1 (or the pseudogene TRBV3-2), the J gene TRBJ1-6; the D is unclear. Trimming stripped 4 bases from V and 8 bases from J, with 15 bases between. The CDR3 is 15 residues long. The germline gives CDR1 LGHDT, CDR2 YNNKEL (reference sequence). The CDR3 here is CASSLESREYSPLHF. The CDR3 nucleotides read TGTGCCAGCAGCCTCGAATCTCGGGAATATTCACCCCTCCACTTT.

The chain couples TRBV5-1 to TRBJ1-2, with 10 bases identical to TRBD1. The CDR3 sequence is 15 residues long. Trimming took 3 bases from V and 6 from J; bases not matched to a gene: 8. Germline values: CDR1 SGHRS, CDR2 YFSETQ. CDR3 loop: CASSSGTGERDGYTF. CDR3 nucleotides: TGCGCCAGCAGCTCCGGGACAGGGGAAAGGGATGGCTACACCTTC.

This clone was picked up a small number of times. The V and J genes are TRBV21-1 and TRBJ2-7; the table calls TRBD1, which could not be checked here. TRBV21-1 is flagged as a pseudogene. The CDR3 has 15 residues. This CDR3 reads CASSKGARGLCEQYF. CDR3 nucleotide sequence: TGTGCCAGCAGCAAAGGAGCCAGGGGGCTGTGCGAGCAGTACTTC.

The table lists this clone with a count of one. This rearrangement joins TRBV5-3 to TRBJ2-6; D may be TRBD1 (6 bases). TRBV5-3 has ORF status, its function being uncertain. The V and J ends lost 3 bases and 4 bases respectively, with 11 bases between them. CDR3 length: 15 residues. The CDR3 reads CARSSYRAGANVLTF. In nucleotides, the CDR3 is TGTGCCAGAAGCTCCTACAGGGCCGGGGCCAACGTCCTGACTTTC.

The genes are TRBV19 and TRBJ2-7; D is ambiguous. The CDR3 has 12 residues. The germline gives CDR1 LNHDA, CDR2 SQIVND (reference sequence). V was clipped by 4 bases and J by 6 bases, with 10 bases between them. CDR3 sequence: CASSSRHSEQYF. The CDR3 DNA is TGTGCCAGTAGTAGCCGTCACTCCGAGCAGTACTTC. Based on the CDR3 plus reference TRBV19 and TRBJ2-7, the full variable domain is DGGITQSPKYLFRKEGQNVTLSCEQNLNHDAMYWYRQDPGQGLRLIYYSQIVNDFQKGDIAEGYSVSREKKESFPLTVTSAQKNPTAFYLCASSSRHSEQYFGPGTRLTVT.

The V and J genes are TRBV5-1 and TRBJ1-4, with D possibly being TRBD1 (6 bases). V was trimmed by 3 bases and J by 4 bases, leaving 13 bases between them. The CDR3 has 15 residues. CDR1 is SGHRS and CDR2 is YFSETQ in the germline V gene. In DNA form, the CDR3 reads TGCGCCAGCAGCTCGCGGACAGAGCGTAATGAAAAACTGTTTTTT. This sequence encodes CASSSRTERNEKLFF.

As DNA, the CDR3 is TGCAGCGTTGAAGATCCCGGAGGTCCTGGCTACACCTTC. This codes for CSVEDPGGPGYTF. The chain joins TRBV29-1 to TRBJ1-2; D call uncertain. In germline, CDR1 is SQVTM, CDR2 ANQGSEA. V was pared by 0 bases and J by 7 bases, with 12 bases between. The CDR3 extends over 13 amino acids.

The rearrangement links TRBV5-1 to TRBJ2-7, with 10 bases aligning to TRBD2. Losses at the gene ends were 1 base for V and 7 bases for J; bases not matched to a gene: 5. Germline CDR1 and CDR2: SGHRS and YFSETQ. The CDR3 runs to 14 residues. The CDR3 is CASSLTSGMREQYF. The CDR3 DNA is TGCGCCAGCAGCTTGACTAGCGGGATGAGGGAGCAGTACTTC.

This chain uses TRBV19 with TRBJ1-1; D might be TRBD1 (6 bases). The germline CDR1 and CDR2 sequences are LNHDA and SQIVND (reference sequence). This CDR3 spans 12 amino acids. V lost 2 bases and J 7 bases, leaving 8 bases between the germline ends. CDR3 in amino acids: CASSILGGEAFF. For the CDR3, the DNA is TGTGCCAGTAGTATATTAGGGGGTGAAGCTTTCTTT.

The genes are TRBV27 and TRBJ2-1; 11 bases are shared with TRBD2. The CDR3 sequence is 16 residues long. Trimming at V came to 7 bases and at J to 9 bases, leaving 14 bases not matched to a gene. The germline gives CDR1 MNHEY, CDR2 SMNVEV (reference sequence). The CDR3 bases are TGTGCCAGCATTCCCCGTAGCGGGAGGGCCTTGGGTGAGCAGTTCTTC. It yields the protein CASIPRSGRALGEQFF.

The chain uses TRBV2 and TRBJ2-7; 8 bases are shared with TRBD1. With V trimmed by 6 bases and J by 2 bases, 6 bases remained unmatched. The CDR3 is made up of 14 amino acids. The V gene's germline CDR1 is SNHLY and CDR2 FYNNEI. The CDR3 DNA reads TGTGCCAGCAGACGACAGGGGAGGACCTACGAGCAGTACTTC. Protein product: CASRRQGRTYEQYF.

This chain uses TRBV28 with TRBJ2-1; maybe TRBD2 (6 bases). The germline V and J ends were trimmed by 9 bases and 4 bases, with 10 bases remaining between them. The V gene's germline CDR1 is MDHEN and CDR2 SYDVKM. The CDR3 is 12 residues long. The CDR3 is CASSGTYNEQFF. The DNA of the CDR3 is TGTGCCAGTTCTGGGACTTACAATGAGCAGTTCTTC.

V is TRBV5-4 and J is TRBJ2-2, with 8 bases matching TRBD2. V trimming: 4 bases; J trimming: 1 base; junction bases outside the gene matches: 0. The CDR3 consists of 14 residues. CDR1 and CDR2 (germline): SGHNT, YYREEE (reference sequence). The CDR3 DNA reads TGTGCCAGCAGCCTAGCGGGGAACACCGGGGAGCTGTTTTTT. Its translation is CASSLAGNTGELFF. Full variable domain (outside the CDR3, taken from reference TRBV5-4 and TRBJ2-2): ETGVTQSPTHLIKTRGQQVTLRCSSQSGHNTVSWYQQALGQGPQFIFQYYREEENGRGNFPPRFSGLQFPNYSSELNVNALELDDSALYLCASSLAGNTGELFFGEGSRLTVL.

The gene calls are TRBV18 and TRBJ1-1; no clear D. This CDR3 is built from 14 residues. Germline CDR1 and CDR2: KGHSH and LQKENI. V dropped 5 bases and J dropped 11 bases, with 21 bases sitting between them. This chain's CDR3 is CASSSRLGMNTAFF. CDR3 nucleotides: TGTGCCAGCTCATCGCGACTAGGGATGAATACGGCTTTCTTT.

The DNA of the CDR3 is TGTGCCAGCAGCCGTGGAGGGGATCAGCCCCAGCATTTT. Translation: CASSRGGDQPQHF. The genes are TRBV11-2 and TRBJ1-5; TRBD1 is a possible D gene (5 bases). The CDR3 has 13 residues. The ends were cut back, 5 bases at V and 5 bases at J, with 10 bases in the middle. Germline CDR1 is SGHAT and CDR2 is FQNNGV.

The gene calls are TRBV7-9 and TRBJ2-3; D possibly corresponds to TRBD2 (5 bases). Trimming took 2 bases from V and 4 from J, leaving 10 bases between them. This CDR3 region has 14 residues. The V gene's germline CDR1 is SEHNR and CDR2 FQNEAQ (reference sequence). CDR3 DNA: TGTGCCAGCAGCTTACCCGAGGGTGCAGATACGCAGTATTTT. Translated: CASSLPEGADTQYF.

The CDR3: CASSATSGRAKNIQYF. In DNA, the CDR3 is TGTGCCAGCAGCGCGACTAGCGGGAGGGCCAAAAACATTCAGTACTTC. The chain couples TRBV7-9 to TRBJ2-4, with TRBD2 matching over 13 bases. Germline CDR1 and CDR2: SEHNR and FQNEAQ (reference sequence). V trimming: 5 bases; J trimming: 1 base; junction bases outside the gene matches: 2. This CDR3 has 16 residues.

Regarding this clone: This is likely a read error, given that the CDR3 carries no conserved phenylalanine or tryptophan at its end. The DNA is left out, because the CDR3 cannot be placed on it with certainty; the CDR3 is given as TCRdb lists it. V and J are TRBV28 and TRBJ2-3; the table gives TRBD2 as D, unverified against the DNA. The CDR3 extends over 12 residues, inclusive of both ends. The germline V gene encodes CDR1 MDHEN and CDR2 SYDVKM. CDR3 sequence reads: CASSFVGTKPWI.

This chain connects TRBV29-1 to TRBJ1-2; 8 nucleotides line up with TRBD1. The trim removed 7 bases at V and 0 bases at J, leaving 7 bases unmatched. The CDR3 runs 14 residues. CDR1 and CDR2 (germline): SQVTM, ANQGSEA. CDR3 in amino acids: CSDTGGEANYGYTF. The CDR3 nucleotides read TGCAGCGATACAGGGGGGGAAGCTAACTATGGCTACACCTTC.